These 18 T cell receptor beta chains came from one sample sequenced in a study of T cell repertoires in cytomegalovirus infection. No antigen has been identified for these receptors. MiXCR, run by TCRdb on the reads, gives a single entry per CDR3 protein. The repertoire holds about 58,000 distinct CDR3 sequences, with over 15% as singletons. The sample consisted of CD8+ T cells from cultured PBMCs, taken from culture after CMV antigen stimulation. Source of these receptors: a human donor in good health (CMV status not recorded). Some clones in this sample may be carry-over from other donors' samples.

This clonotype was detected ten times or more. J is TRBJ2-1 and V is TRBV28, with a weak D call TRBD2 (7 bases). The CDR3 extends over 13 amino acids. Germline V gene sequence: CDR1 MDHEN, CDR2 SYDVKM. Trimming stripped 8 bases from V and 5 bases from J, with 13 bases between. CDR3 in DNA: TGTGCCAGCGTCGGGGGGCAAGACAATGAGCAGTTCTTC. As protein: CASVGGQDNEQFF.

The chain combines TRBV6-2 or TRBV6-3 with TRBJ1-1; D unresolved. Deletions cut 4 bases from V and 6 bases from J, with 9 bases between. The CDR3 contains 12 residues. Germline V gene data show CDR1 as MNHEY and CDR2 as SVGEGT. The CDR3 DNA follows: TGTGCCAGCAGTTCCGGGAGCCCTGAAGCTTTCTTT. As protein: CASSSGSPEAFF.

The chain links TRBV19 to TRBJ2-2, with D uncertain. Germline V gene lookup returns CDR1 LNHDA and CDR2 SQIVND (reference sequence). V gave up 1 base and J gave up 8 bases, with 8 bases separating them. The CDR3 is 13 residues long. The CDR3 region is CASSIVRGGELFF. The CDR3 DNA is TGTGCCAGTAGTATAGTTAGAGGAGGGGAGCTGTTTTTT.

This clonotype turned up a few times. CDR3 protein: CASADPGTAKNIQYF. CDR3 in DNA: TGTGCCAGCGCGGATCCTGGGACCGCGAAAAACATTCAGTACTTC. The chain is built from TRBV12-3 or TRBV12-4 and TRBJ2-4; the D gene could be TRBD1 or TRBD2 (5 bases each). Trimming removed 8 bases at V and 4 bases at J, with 18 bases between. The CDR3 is 15 amino acids.

This CDR3 is CAISDNGVEQFF. The CDR3 DNA follows: TGTGCCATCAGTGATAATGGAGTTGAGCAGTTCTTC. This chain joins TRBV10-3 and TRBJ2-1; no reliable D call. This CDR3 is 12 amino acids long. Per the germline V gene, CDR1 is ENHRY and CDR2 is SYGVKD. Trimming pared 3 bases from V and 9 bases from J, leaving 9 bases between.

This clonotype came up many times. The V and J genes are TRBV7-8 and TRBJ2-2; no firm D call. The germline V gene encodes CDR1 SGHVS and CDR2 FQNEAQ. V was pared by 1 base and J by 9 bases, with 15 bases between. The CDR3 covers 15 residues. The CDR3 loop is CASSLVGRASRELFF. DNA for the CDR3: TGTGCCAGCAGCTTAGTCGGAAGGGCCTCGAGGGAGCTGTTTTTT.

The table lists this clonotype with a few counts. The rearrangement links TRBV6-2 or TRBV6-3 to TRBJ2-2; D possibly corresponds to TRBD1 (6 bases). This CDR3 spans 14 amino acids. From germline, CDR1 is MNHEY and CDR2 SVGEGT. V shed 7 bases and J shed 4 bases, with 13 bases lying between them. The CDR3 nucleotides read TGTGCCAGCACCCTCGGGACAAGCACCGGGGAGCTGTTTTTT. Its translation: CASTLGTSTGELFF.

The rearrangement links TRBV7-4 to TRBJ2-5; D is uncertain. V was trimmed by 5 bases and J by 5 bases, leaving 6 bases between them. This CDR3 comprises 11 residues. In germline, CDR1 is SGHVT, CDR2 SQSDAQ. The CDR3 sequence: CASSHGETQYF. The CDR3 DNA is TGTGCCAGCAGCCATGGGGAGACCCAGTACTTC.

This clonotype was seen many times. The chain uses TRBV27 and TRBJ1-2; D might be TRBD1 (5 bases). CDR3 size: 13 residues. The V end lost 2 bases, the J end lost 8 bases, and 12 bases lay between the germline ends. The germline V gene has CDR1 MNHEY and CDR2 SMNVEV (reference sequence). The CDR3, as DNA: TGTGCCAGCAGTTTAGGGGCAGGGTCAGGCTACACCTTC. This codes for CASSLGAGSGYTF.

V gene TRBV12-3 or TRBV12-4 combines with J gene TRBJ1-5; D gene unclear. The CDR3 loop spans 13 amino acids. V dropped 5 bases and J dropped 4 bases, with 9 bases sitting between them. CDR3 region: CASSPRVNQPQHF. The CDR3, as DNA: TGTGCCAGCAGTCCGAGGGTGAATCAGCCCCAGCATTTT.

The chain combines TRBV12-3 or TRBV12-4 with TRBJ1-1; 9 bases line up with TRBD1. The length of the CDR3 is 14 residues. V lost 3 bases to trimming and J lost 3 bases; unmatched junction nucleotides: 2. As DNA, the CDR3 is TGTGCCAGCAGTTTCTGGACAGGGGACACTGAAGCTTTCTTT. It yields the protein CASSFWTGDTEAFF.

This clonotype was observed a handful of times. The chain recombines TRBV7-9 with TRBJ2-3; D gene unclear. Between the trimmed V and J ends, which lost 5 bases and 4 bases, there was a span of 10 bases. The CDR3 length is 13 residues. In germline, CDR1 is SEHNR, CDR2 FQNEAQ (reference sequence). The chain's CDR3 is CASSQERADTQYF. CDR3 DNA: TGTGCCAGCAGCCAAGAACGTGCAGATACGCAGTATTTT.

The table lists this clonotype with a few counts. Being one base from a much bigger clone, this may be a read error. The chain uses TRBV28 and TRBJ1-4, with D perhaps TRBD1 (5 bases). This CDR3 spans 14 amino acids. Germline lookup yields CDR1 MDHEN and CDR2 SYDVKM. The CDR3 reads CTSSQPGLKEKLFF. The DNA of the CDR3 is TGTACCAGCAGCCAACCGGGACTGAAAGAAAAACTGTTTTTT.

V gene TRBV7-2 combines with J gene TRBJ2-2, with 11 bases that match TRBD1. From germline, CDR1 is SGHTA and CDR2 FQGNSA. J lost 7 bases, V lost 5 bases, and 6 bases had no gene match. This CDR3 has 15 amino acids. The CDR3 nucleotides read TGTGCCAGCAGCCAAGGACAGGGGGCTAGCGGGGAGCTGTTTTTT. Encoded protein: CASSQGQGASGELFF.

In the case of this clonotype: A much larger clone differs by one base, so this may be a read error. V is TRBV12-3 or TRBV12-4 and J is TRBJ2-1, with TRBD2 matching 7 bases. Germline trimming cut 2 bases from V and 8 bases from J; bases unmatched to any gene: 9. This CDR3 contains 15 residues. The CDR3 DNA sequence: TGTGCCAGCAGTTTATCGGCGACTAGCAGGTATGAGCAGTTCTTC. The encoded protein is CASSLSATSRYEQFF.

The CDR3 is CASTGNNEQFF. CDR3 nucleotide sequence: TGCGCCAGCACGGGGAACAATGAGCAGTTCTTC. This rearrangement joins TRBV4-1 to TRBJ2-1, with D possibly TRBD2 on 5 matching bases. V lost 7 bases to trimming and J lost 5 bases, with 6 bases between them. Germline lookup yields CDR1 MGHRA and CDR2 YSYEKL. This CDR3 has 11 amino acids.

Only a few counts were recorded for this clonotype. V is TRBV19 and J is TRBJ1-5; 7 nucleotides agree with TRBD1. J lost 2 bases, V lost 3 bases, and 16 bases had no gene match. The CDR3 has 19 amino acids. Germline V gene data show CDR1 as LNHDA and CDR2 as SQIVND (reference sequence). CDR3 nucleotide sequence: TGTGCCAGTAGTATCGGGGTTGGGCAGGGGGGTGATGGCAATCAGCCCCAGCATTTT. Amino acids: CASSIGVGQGGDGNQPQHF. The full variable domain, completed using reference TRBV19 and TRBJ1-5, is DGGITQSPKYLFRKEGQNVTLSCEQNLNHDAMYWYRQDPGQGLRLIYYSQIVNDFQKGDIAEGYSVSREKKESFPLTVTSAQKNPTAFYLCASSIGVGQGGDGNQPQHFGDGTRLSIL.

The V gene is TRBV27, the J gene TRBJ2-3, with a tentative D call TRBD2 (6 bases). Germline V gene data show CDR1 as MNHEY and CDR2 as SMNVEV (reference sequence). CDR3 length: 13 amino acids. The ends were cut back, 7 bases at V and 3 bases at J, with 11 bases in the middle. The CDR3 nucleotides are TGTGCCAGCAAGACTGGGGGGACAGATACGCAGTATTTT. Protein sequence: CASKTGGTDTQYF.